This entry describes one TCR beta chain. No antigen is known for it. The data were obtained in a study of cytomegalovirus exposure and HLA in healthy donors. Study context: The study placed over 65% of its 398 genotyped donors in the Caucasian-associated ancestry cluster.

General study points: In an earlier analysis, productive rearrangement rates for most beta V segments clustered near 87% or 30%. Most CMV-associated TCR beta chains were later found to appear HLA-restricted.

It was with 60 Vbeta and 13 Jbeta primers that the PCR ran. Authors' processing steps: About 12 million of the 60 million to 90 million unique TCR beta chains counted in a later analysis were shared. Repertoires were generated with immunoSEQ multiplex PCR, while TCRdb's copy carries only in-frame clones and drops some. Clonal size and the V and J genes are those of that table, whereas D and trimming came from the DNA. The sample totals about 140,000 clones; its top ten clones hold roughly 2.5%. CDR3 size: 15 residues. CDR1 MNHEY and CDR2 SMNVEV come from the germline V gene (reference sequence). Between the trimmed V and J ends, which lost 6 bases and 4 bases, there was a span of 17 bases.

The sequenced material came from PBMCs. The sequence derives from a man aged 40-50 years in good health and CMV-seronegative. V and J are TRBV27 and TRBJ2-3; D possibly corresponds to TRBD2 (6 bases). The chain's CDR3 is CASSPGASEPDTQYF. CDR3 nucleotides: TGTGCCAGCAGCCCCGGGGCTAGCGAGCCAGATACGCAGTATTTT.